This T cell receptor (beta chain) was sequenced in a study of shared clonotypes between healthy human individuals. Study results and limitations: About 5.2% was the fraction of naive CD4 clonotypes found shared across four donors.

The CDR3 length is 15 residues. Trimming took off 8 bases at V and 6 bases at J, with 19 bases between the two ends. Germline-derived CDR1 and CDR2 are MDHEN and SYDVKM. For this clone: Its antigen is currently unknown.

The protocol was immunoSEQ multiplex PCR, while the TCRdb copy is restricted to in-frame clones and leaves out a portion. Altogether 2 million to 2.5 million clones are present, more than 80% being singletons, with the ten largest covering about 0.39%. Donors, without exception, were Caucasian adults residing in Nashville, Tennessee. The TCR originated in a man younger than 30 in good health. Some clones in this sample may be carry-over from other donors' samples. The specimen sequenced was naive CD4+ T cells from PBMCs. Indicated subset: CD45RA+ positively selected. This rearrangement joins TRBV28 to TRBJ2-2, with D hard to call. The CDR3 protein is CASQRHPLGSGELFF. In nucleotides, the CDR3 is TGTGCCAGCCAACGCCACCCCCTCGGGTCCGGGGAGCTGTTTTTT.